One sample yielded the 22 T cell receptor beta chains listed below, sequenced in a study of siplizumab effects on memory and regulatory T cells. The data were produced by immunoSEQ multiplex PCR, yet TCRdb's version contains in-frame clones alone and is incomplete. This table holds 85,000 to 130,000 clones, about 95% found once. Sequencing was carried out using Tregs sorted from blood. These receptors originate from a human donor in good health.

The chain uses TRBV7-8 and TRBJ1-5; TRBD1 might be the D (5 bases). The germline CDR1 and CDR2 sequences are SGHVS and FQNEAQ. CDR3 length: 13 residues. Trimming cost V 6 bases and J 3 bases, with 9 bases left between them. CDR3 DNA: TGTGCCAGCAGTAAACAGGTCAATCAGCCCCAGCATTTT. It translates to CASSKQVNQPQHF.

The chain combines TRBV28 with TRBJ1-3, with a tentative D call TRBD1 (5 bases). Germline V gene sequence: CDR1 MDHEN, CDR2 SYDVKM. This CDR3 contains 16 residues. The germline V and J ends were trimmed by 3 bases and 4 bases, with 16 bases remaining between them. The CDR3 nucleotides are TGTGCCAGCAGTTTCTCCAGGGACGCCGTAGGAAACACCATATATTTT. It codes for CASSFSRDAVGNTIYF.

This rearrangement joins TRBV7-3 to TRBJ2-5; D uncertain. The CDR3 totals 13 residues. From germline, CDR1 is SGHTA and CDR2 FQGTGA. V lost 6 bases, J lost 0 bases, and 8 bases lay in between. The CDR3 nucleotides read TGTGCCAGCAGTTCAGAATACCAAGAGACCCAGTACTTC. Translated: CASSSEYQETQYF.

J is TRBJ1-5 and V is TRBV28, with D tentatively TRBD1 (6 bases). Germline V gene data show CDR1 as MDHEN and CDR2 as SYDVKM. Between the trimmed V and J ends, which lost 9 bases and 7 bases, there was a span of 16 bases. This CDR3 spans 13 amino acids. The CDR3 protein is CASVNRVPQPQHF. The CDR3 coding sequence is TGTGCCAGTGTTAACAGGGTACCCCAGCCCCAGCATTTT.

The J gene is TRBJ2-1, the V gene TRBV30, with 13 bases fitting TRBD2. Germline CDR1 and CDR2: GTSNPN and SVGIG (reference sequence). V shed 2 bases, J shed 8 bases, and the junction held 9 bases outside the gene matches. This CDR3 contains 16 residues. Written as DNA, the CDR3 is TGTGCCTGGAGTCCCCCTCGGACTAGCGGGAGTGATGAGCAGTTCTTC. Residues: CAWSPPRTSGSDEQFF.

The J gene is TRBJ1-4, the V gene TRBV28, with 11 bases that match TRBD1. Trimming cost V 4 bases and J 7 bases; bases outside gene matches: 8. Germline CDR1 and CDR2: MDHEN and SYDVKM. CDR3 length: 16 residues. The CDR3 loop is CASSSPGTGGLEKLFF. CDR3 coding DNA: TGTGCCAGCAGTTCACCAGGGACAGGGGGTCTTGAAAAACTGTTTTTT.

The gene calls are TRBV20-1 and TRBJ1-1; no firm D call. Trimming took off 3 bases at V and 0 bases at J, with 2 bases between the two ends. CDR3 length equals 11 residues. CDR1 and CDR2 (germline): DFQATT, SNEGSKA (reference sequence). In DNA form, the CDR3 reads TGCAGTGCTAGGGTGAACACTGAAGCTTTCTTT. Translated, it gives CSARVNTEAFF.

The CDR3 sequence is CAWSVSANEKLFF. CDR3 sequence (DNA): TGTGCCTGGAGTGTATCGGCTAATGAAAAACTGTTTTTT. V gene TRBV30 combines with J gene TRBJ1-4; D is undetermined. Germline CDR1 reads GTSNPN; CDR2 reads SVGIG (reference sequence). Trimming pared 0 bases from V and 3 bases from J, leaving 5 bases between. This CDR3 has 13 amino acids.

The CDR3 region has the DNA TGTGCCAGCAGCTTAGTGGGGTTCGCTTTCTTT. It codes for CASSLVGFAFF. J is TRBJ1-1 and V is TRBV7-9; D is ambiguous. V gave up 1 base and J gave up 11 bases, with 8 bases separating them. Germline lookup yields CDR1 SEHNR and CDR2 FQNEAQ (reference sequence). The CDR3 is made up of 11 amino acids. The entire variable domain, with the rest obtained from reference TRBV7-9 and TRBJ1-1, is as follows: DTGVSQNPRHKITKRGQNVTFRCDPISEHNRLYWYRQTLGQGPEFLTYFQNEAQLEKSRLLSDRFSAERPKGSFSTLEIQRTEQGDSAMYLCASSLVGFAFFGQGTRLTVV.

The genes are TRBV18 and TRBJ1-4, with D unclear. Germline CDR1 KGHSH, CDR2 LQKENI. Trimming stripped 3 bases from V and 3 bases from J, with 2 bases between. The CDR3 runs to 12 residues. DNA for the CDR3: TGTGCCAGCTCACCGTCTAATGAAAAACTGTTTTTT. This codes for CASSPSNEKLFF. The full variable domain, in which reference TRBV18 and TRBJ1-4 provide the parts outside the CDR3, is NAGVMQNPRHLVRRRGQEARLRCSPMKGHSHVYWYRQLPEEGLKFMVYLQKENIIDESGMPKERFSAEFPKEGPSILRIQQVVRGDSAAYFCASSPSNEKLFFGSGTQLSVL.

The genes are TRBV28 and TRBJ1-2; possibly TRBD1 for D (6 bases). Trimming removed 6 bases from V and 0 bases from J, with 11 bases in between. Germline V gene sequence: CDR1 MDHEN, CDR2 SYDVKM. This CDR3 spans 14 amino acids. In DNA, the CDR3 is TGTGCCAGCAGAACAGGGTCTACTAACTATGGCTACACCTTC. Translated, it gives CASRTGSTNYGYTF.

The chain is built from TRBV10-2 and TRBJ2-5; 9 nucleotides agree with TRBD2. Germline V CDR1 and CDR2: WSHSY, SAAADI. The V segment lost 2 bases and the J segment 9 bases; nucleotides outside the gene matches: 16. The CDR3 has 17 amino acids. The CDR3 here is CASSERAGLAMGRAQYF. The CDR3 DNA follows: TGCGCCAGCAGTGAGCGAGCAGGACTAGCGATGGGTCGAGCCCAGTACTTC.

This rearrangement joins TRBV19 to TRBJ2-7; TRBD2 agrees at 10 bases. V shed 5 bases, J shed 0 bases, and the junction held 7 bases outside the gene matches. The CDR3 extends over 16 amino acids. Germline loops: CDR1 LNHDA, CDR2 SQIVND (reference sequence). The CDR3 coding sequence is TGTGCCAGTAGTTCCCCAGGACTAGCGGACTCCTACGAGCAGTACTTC. Its protein product is CASSSPGLADSYEQYF.

The chain uses TRBV6-6 and TRBJ2-7; TRBD1 matches 11 bases. The CDR3 sequence is 14 residues long. Germline CDR1 and CDR2: MNHNY and SVGAGI (reference sequence). Trimming took 7 bases from V and 7 from J; bases not matched to a gene: 9. Here the CDR3 DNA reads TGTGCCAGCACCTCGGACAGGGGGCGCCGAGAGCAGTACTTC. Its protein product is CASTSDRGRREQYF.

V is TRBV11-1 and J is TRBJ2-3; a possible D gene is TRBD2 (6 bases). In germline, CDR1 is SGHAT, CDR2 FQDESV (reference sequence). Trimming pared 6 bases from V and 3 bases from J, leaving 10 bases between. The CDR3 has 13 amino acids. The chain's CDR3 is CASRWAGTDTQYF. DNA of the CDR3: TGTGCCAGCAGGTGGGCGGGGACAGATACGCAGTATTTT.

This rearrangement joins TRBV28 to TRBJ2-3; 13 bases agree with TRBD2. V shed 5 bases and J 4 bases; nucleotides not matched to a gene: 9. The CDR3 covers 17 residues. Germline-derived CDR1 and CDR2 are MDHEN and SYDVKM. This CDR3 reads CASSRIGLAGVPDTQYF. In DNA, the CDR3 is TGTGCCAGCAGTCGGATTGGACTAGCGGGAGTCCCAGATACGCAGTATTTT. Looking up the rest from reference TRBV28 and TRBJ2-3 gives the full variable domain: DVKVTQSSRYLVKRTGEKVFLECVQDMDHENMFWYRQDPGLGLRLIYFSYDVKMKEKGDIPEGYSVSREKKERFSLILESASTNQTSMYLCASSRIGLAGVPDTQYFGPGTRLTVL.

V usage is TRBV11-2 and J usage is TRBJ2-5; D not resolved. This CDR3 is built from 15 residues. Germline assignment: CDR1 SGHAT and CDR2 FQNNGV. V gave up 5 bases and J gave up 2 bases, with 15 bases separating them. The CDR3 reads CASSQSVTAQETQYF. The CDR3 bases are TGTGCCAGCAGCCAGAGCGTCACTGCTCAAGAGACCCAGTACTTC.

J is TRBJ1-5 and V is TRBV30; 7 bases are a match to TRBD1. The J segment lost 4 bases and the V segment lost 2 bases, leaving 8 bases of the junction unmatched. The germline V gene encodes CDR1 GTSNPN and CDR2 SVGIG (reference sequence). The CDR3 totals 15 residues. CDR3 sequence reads: CAWSSLQGVNQPQHF. Written as DNA, the CDR3 is TGTGCCTGGAGTTCGCTCCAGGGGGTTAATCAGCCCCAGCATTTT.

The chain links TRBV19 to TRBJ1-2; D gene uncertain. CDR3 length: 10 amino acids. Germline CDR1 reads LNHDA; CDR2 reads SQIVND (reference sequence). Trimming left V 9 bases short and J 2 bases short, with 4 bases between. The DNA for the CDR3 is TGTGCCAGCAGCAACTATGGCTACACCTTC. Translated, it gives CASSNYGYTF. The full variable domain, in which reference TRBV19 and TRBJ1-2 provide the parts outside the CDR3, is DGGITQSPKYLFRKEGQNVTLSCEQNLNHDAMYWYRQDPGQGLRLIYYSQIVNDFQKGDIAEGYSVSREKKESFPLTVTSAQKNPTAFYLCASSNYGYTFGSGTRLTVV.

The gene calls are TRBV2 and TRBJ2-7; 9 bases match TRBD1. Germline V lookup: CDR1 SNHLY, CDR2 FYNNEI. With 8 bases clipped from V and 0 bases from J, the junction kept 5 bases outside the gene matches. The CDR3 spans 14 residues. The CDR3, as DNA: TGTGCCAGCTTGGGACAGGGCATCTCCTACGAGCAGTACTTC. As protein: CASLGQGISYEQYF.

Only one count was recorded for this clone. The chain is built from TRBV28 and TRBJ2-7, with TRBD1 identical over 7 bases. Germline V CDR1 and CDR2: MDHEN, SYDVKM. J gave up 3 bases and V 5 bases, and 1 base lay outside the gene matches. The CDR3 has 12 amino acids. CDR3 nucleotides: TGTGCCAGCAGTGACAGGGTCTACGAGCAGTACTTC. Translated: CASSDRVYEQYF.

This clone was seen a single time. This sequence joins TRBV14 and TRBJ2-1; the match to TRBD1 covers 10 bases. This CDR3 has 18 amino acids. V dropped 4 bases and J dropped 4; count of bases not matched to a gene: 13. The germline CDR1 and CDR2 sequences are SGHDN and FVKESK. CDR3 amino acids: CASSPRQGALRAYNEQFF. In nucleotides, the CDR3 is TGTGCCAGCAGCCCTAGACAGGGGGCCTTACGGGCTTACAATGAGCAGTTCTTC.